This passage covers 18 T cell receptor beta chains from one sample sequenced in a study of blood T cell repertoires in COVID-19. Method: immunoSEQ multiplex PCR; TCRdb's copy keeps in-frame clones and lacks some. The sample records tens of thousands of clones, approximately 86% being singletons. The sequenced material came from peripheral blood. These receptors were collected from a man aged 55 to 70 with acute or convalescent COVID-19.

The V and J genes are TRBV30 and TRBJ1-2; 10 bases align to TRBD1. CDR1 is GTSNPN and CDR2 is SVGIG in the germline V gene (reference sequence). V was clipped by 3 bases and J by 2 bases; unmatched bases: 6. The CDR3 runs to 15 residues. CDR3 sequence reads: CAWSAGTGANYGYTF. The CDR3 DNA sequence: TGTGCCTGGAGCGCCGGGACAGGGGCCAACTATGGCTACACCTTC.

V usage is TRBV5-1 and J usage is TRBJ2-5, with 7 bases that match TRBD2. There are 15 residues in the CDR3. Germline V gene sequence: CDR1 SGHRS, CDR2 YFSETQ. V was clipped by 0 bases and J by 5 bases; unmatched bases: 7. The DNA for the CDR3 is TGCGCCAGCAGCTTGGGGGCTAGCGGAGGGGAGACCCAGTACTTC. It is translated as CASSLGASGGETQYF.

This chain connects TRBV5-6 to TRBJ2-3, with 10 bases lining up with TRBD2. With V trimmed by 3 bases and J by 2 bases, 3 bases remained unmatched. CDR3 length: 15 residues. Germline loops: CDR1 SGHDT, CDR2 YYEEEE. The CDR3 region has the DNA TGTGCCAGCAGCTGGACTAGCGGAACCACAGATACGCAGTATTTT. Translated, it gives CASSWTSGTTDTQYF.

This clone appeared a few times. The chain couples TRBV11-2 to TRBJ1-2; TRBD1 is a possible D gene (5 bases). This CDR3 has 14 residues. Trimming shortened V by 5 bases and J by 5 bases, and 15 bases separated the two germline ends. Germline CDR1 reads SGHAT; CDR2 reads FQNNGV. The CDR3 here is CASSQPDSLYGYTF. The CDR3 nucleotides are TGTGCCAGCAGCCAACCCGACAGTTTATATGGCTACACCTTC. The entire variable domain, with the rest obtained from reference TRBV11-2 and TRBJ1-2, is as follows: EAGVAQSPRYKIIEKRQSVAFWCNPISGHATLYWYQQILGQGPKLLIQFQNNGVVDDSQLPKDRFSAERLKGVDSTLKIQPAKLEDSAVYLCASSQPDSLYGYTFGSGTRLTVV.

This sequence joins TRBV4-3 and TRBJ1-1; D not certain. V was trimmed by 4 bases and J by 0 bases, leaving 15 bases between them. The CDR3 is made up of 16 amino acids. The germline CDR1 and CDR2 sequences are LGHNA and YSLEER. The CDR3 DNA is TGCGCCAGCAGCCCAGAGATAGGAGACGTGAACACTGAAGCTTTCTTT. It is translated as CASSPEIGDVNTEAFF.

This rearrangement joins TRBV28 to TRBJ1-1; the D gene is possibly TRBD1 (5 bases). The CDR3 loop spans 16 amino acids. Trimming cost V 3 bases and J 4 bases, with 18 bases left between them. Germline lookup yields CDR1 MDHEN and CDR2 SYDVKM. CDR3: CASSFYGIQAVTEAFF. The CDR3 bases are TGTGCCAGCAGTTTCTACGGAATACAGGCTGTCACTGAAGCTTTCTTT.

There are a few counts of this clone. The chain is built from TRBV11-2 and TRBJ2-2, with 8 positions matching TRBD2. V lost 1 base to trimming and J lost 6 bases; unmatched junction nucleotides: 7. There are 16 residues in the CDR3. Germline loops: CDR1 SGHAT, CDR2 FQNNGV. The CDR3 nucleotides are TGTGCCAGCAGCTTAGCGGGGGGGGCGCGAGCCGGGGAGCTGTTTTTT. Translation: CASSLAGGARAGELFF.

The DNA for the CDR3 is TGTGCCACCAGTGATCGGACAGGGTCAGATACGCAGTATTTT. It is translated as CATSDRTGSDTQYF. This rearrangement joins TRBV24-1 to TRBJ2-3; 8 positions match TRBD1. Losses at the gene ends were 3 bases for V and 4 bases for J; bases not matched to a gene: 2. Germline loops: CDR1 KGHDR, CDR2 SFDVKD. This CDR3 comprises 14 residues.

J is TRBJ1-1 and V is TRBV29-1; 7 bases are a match to TRBD1. Germline trimming cut 5 bases from V and 5 bases from J; bases unmatched to any gene: 8. This CDR3 is built from 13 residues. Germline V gene sequence: CDR1 SQVTM, CDR2 ANQGSEA. CDR3 region: CSVSNRGGTEAFF. CDR3 nucleotides: TGCAGCGTTAGTAACAGGGGAGGAACTGAAGCTTTCTTT. The whole variable domain, filled in from reference TRBV29-1 and TRBJ1-1, reads SAVISQKPSRDICQRGTSLTIQCQVDSQVTMMFWYRQQPGQSLTLIATANQGSEATYESGFVIDKFPISRPNLTFSTLTVSNMSPEDSSIYLCSVSNRGGTEAFFGQGTRLTVV.

The gene calls are TRBV30 and TRBJ2-2, with TRBD1 matching 7 bases. This CDR3 comprises 14 residues. After removal of 7 bases from V and 3 bases from J, the junction contained 8 bases not matched to a gene. Germline V lookup: CDR1 GTSNPN, CDR2 SVGIG (reference sequence). CDR3 nucleotides: TGTGCCTTCGACAGGGAACTTTACACCGGGGAGCTGTTTTTT. This gives the protein CAFDRELYTGELFF.

The chain has TRBV7-6 and TRBJ2-1; tentative D call: TRBD2 (6 bases). V lost 2 bases and J lost 2, with 10 bases in between. The V gene's germline CDR1 is SGHVS and CDR2 FNYEAQ. This CDR3 has 15 residues. The DNA of the CDR3 is TGTGCCAGCAGCTTATTCGGGGGAACCTACAATGAGCAGTTCTTC. It is translated as CASSLFGGTYNEQFF.

Concerning this clone itself: Its ends do not fully match the called genes, so a read error is possible. The chain has TRBV6-5 and TRBJ1-1; 7 nucleotides agree with TRBD1. CDR3 size: 11 residues. Germline V gene lookup returns CDR1 MNHEY and CDR2 SVGAGI. CDR3 residues: CASIHSKGASF. CDR3 nucleotides: TGTGCCAGCATCCACTCCAAGGGGGCTTCATTT.

The CDR3 region has the DNA TGTGCCAGCAGACTCAGGCCTAGCGGGGGGGCGGATACGCAGTATTTT. It yields the protein CASRLRPSGGADTQYF. The chain combines TRBV5-5 with TRBJ2-3, with 12 positions matching TRBD2. CDR1 is SGHKS, CDR2 YYEKEE, per germline (reference sequence). The CDR3 consists of 16 residues. With 5 bases clipped from V and 6 bases from J, the junction kept 10 bases outside the gene matches.

V is TRBV18 and J is TRBJ1-3; 7 nucleotides agree with TRBD1. After removal of 6 bases from V and 0 bases from J, the junction contained 5 bases not matched to a gene. The CDR3 extends over 15 amino acids. CDR1 is KGHSH, CDR2 LQKENI, per germline. The CDR3 here is CASSRGQVSGNTIYF. The DNA of the CDR3 is TGTGCCAGCTCGCGCGGACAGGTCTCTGGAAACACCATATATTTT.

Only a few counts were recorded for this clone. The V and J genes are TRBV5-1 and TRBJ1-1; D might be TRBD1 (5 bases). The germline V and J ends were trimmed by 0 bases and 1 base, with 28 bases remaining between them. The V gene's germline CDR1 is SGHRS and CDR2 YFSETQ. The CDR3 totals 21 residues. The CDR3 nucleotides are TGCGCCAGCAGCTTGGTTGATCCGGTGCGGACACAACAACAACGGAACACTGAAGCTTTCTTT. It encodes CASSLVDPVRTQQQRNTEAFF.

V is TRBV5-6 and J is TRBJ2-5; 8 nucleotides match TRBD1. CDR1 is SGHDT and CDR2 is YYEEEE in the germline V gene. The V and J ends lost 4 bases and 5 bases, in that order; junction bases with no gene match: 10. The CDR3 contains 15 residues. CDR3 sequence (DNA): TGTGCCAGCAGCCCGGTAGGACAGGGACGGGAGACCCAGTACTTC. This encodes CASSPVGQGRETQYF. The entire variable domain, with the rest obtained from reference TRBV5-6 and TRBJ2-5, is as follows: DAGVTQSPTHLIKTRGQQVTLRCSPKSGHDTVSWYQQALGQGPQFIFQYYEEEERQRGNFPDRFSGHQFPNYSSELNVNALLLGDSALYLCASSPVGQGRETQYFGPGTRLLVL.

J is TRBJ2-4 and V is TRBV10-1; 10 bases map to TRBD1. Looked up from germline, CDR1 is WNHNN and CDR2 is SYGVQD (reference sequence). The V gene end was trimmed by 8 bases and the J gene end by 13 bases; junction bases not matched to a gene: 8. CDR3 length: 12 residues. As DNA, the CDR3 is TGCGCCAGCTCCGCGGGACAGGGGTCCCAGTACTTC. This encodes CASSAGQGSQYF.

The J gene is TRBJ2-1, the V gene TRBV5-1, with a tentative D call TRBD1 (5 bases). The V gene's germline CDR1 is SGHRS and CDR2 YFSETQ. The ends were cut back, 0 bases at V and 5 bases at J, with 15 bases in the middle. CDR3 size: 16 residues. CDR3 bases: TGCGCCAGCAGCTTGGAATCTGGGGCCAGAGACAATGAGCAGTTCTTC. Encoded protein: CASSLESGARDNEQFF.